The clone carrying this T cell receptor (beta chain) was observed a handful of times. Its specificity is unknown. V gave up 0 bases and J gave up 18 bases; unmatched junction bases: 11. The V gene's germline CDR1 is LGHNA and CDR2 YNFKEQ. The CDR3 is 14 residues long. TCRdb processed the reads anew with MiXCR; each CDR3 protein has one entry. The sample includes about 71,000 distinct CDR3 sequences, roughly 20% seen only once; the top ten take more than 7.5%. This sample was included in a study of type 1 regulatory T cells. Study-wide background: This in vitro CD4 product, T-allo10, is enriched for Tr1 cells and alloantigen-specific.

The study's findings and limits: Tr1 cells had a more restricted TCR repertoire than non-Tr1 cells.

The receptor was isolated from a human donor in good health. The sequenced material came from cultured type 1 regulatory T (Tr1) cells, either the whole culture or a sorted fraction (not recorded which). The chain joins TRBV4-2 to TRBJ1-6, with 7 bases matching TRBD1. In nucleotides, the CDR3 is TGTGCCAGCAGCCAAGATTTGGGACAGCCGACCTACCACTTT. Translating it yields CASSQDLGQPTYHF.